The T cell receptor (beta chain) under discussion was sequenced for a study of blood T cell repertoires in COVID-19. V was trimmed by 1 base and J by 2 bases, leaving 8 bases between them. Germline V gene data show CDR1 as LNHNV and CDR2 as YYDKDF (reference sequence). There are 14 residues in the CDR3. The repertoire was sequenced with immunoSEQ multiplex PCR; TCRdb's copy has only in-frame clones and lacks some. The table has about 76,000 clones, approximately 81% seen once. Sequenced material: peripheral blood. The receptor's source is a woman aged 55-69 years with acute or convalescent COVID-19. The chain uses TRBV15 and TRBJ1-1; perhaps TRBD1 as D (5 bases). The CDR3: CATSRGGPNTEAFF. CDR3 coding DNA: TGTGCCACCAGCAGAGGGGGCCCAAACACTGAAGCTTTCTTT. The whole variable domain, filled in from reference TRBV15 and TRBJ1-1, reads DAMVIQNPRYQVTQFGKPVTLSCSQTLNHNVMYWYQQKSSQAPKLLFHYYDKDFNNEADTPDNFQSRRPNTSFCFLDIRSPGLGDTAMYLCATSRGGPNTEAFFGQGTRLTVV.